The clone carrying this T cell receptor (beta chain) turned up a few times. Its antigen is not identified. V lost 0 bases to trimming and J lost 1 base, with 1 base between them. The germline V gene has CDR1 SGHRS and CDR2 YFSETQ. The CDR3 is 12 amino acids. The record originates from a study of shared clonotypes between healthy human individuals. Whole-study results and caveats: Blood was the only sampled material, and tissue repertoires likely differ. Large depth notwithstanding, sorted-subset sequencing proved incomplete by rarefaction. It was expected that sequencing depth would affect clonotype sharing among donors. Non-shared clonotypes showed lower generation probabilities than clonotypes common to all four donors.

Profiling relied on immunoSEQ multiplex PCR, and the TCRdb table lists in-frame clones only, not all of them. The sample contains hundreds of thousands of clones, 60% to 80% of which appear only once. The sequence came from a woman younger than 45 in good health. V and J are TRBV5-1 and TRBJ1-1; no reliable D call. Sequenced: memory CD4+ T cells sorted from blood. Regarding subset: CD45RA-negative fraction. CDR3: CASSLANTEAFF. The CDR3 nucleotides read TGCGCCAGCAGCTTGGCGAACACTGAAGCTTTCTTT.